The present entry profiles one T cell receptor beta chain with its context. This sample was included in a study of blood T cell repertoires in COVID-19. In the study overall: Sample material is recorded as cDNA or gDNA derived from T cells, B-cell-depleted T cells, or PBMCs.

Participants, about 18 to 95 years old, spanned around 25 US areas. Cohorts were based on clinical histories the participants reported. Someone with COVID-19 had been met by exposed participants within 2 weeks before study entry. Here immunoSEQ multiplex PCR was the method, and the copy in TCRdb shows in-frame clones only, minus some. This sample carries 250,000 or so clones, over 75% of them seen once, and the ten largest clones take 2.5% to 4%. CDR1 and CDR2 from the germline V gene are KGHSH and LQKENI. V shed 5 bases and J 2 bases; nucleotides not matched to a gene: 3. There are 14 residues in the CDR3.

The chain recombines TRBV18 with TRBJ1-5; 7 bases line up with TRBD1. The receptor's source is a middle-aged woman who had been exposed to COVID-19. The sample consisted of PBMCs or T cells enriched from blood (not recorded which). The DNA for the CDR3 is TGTGCCAGCTCAGAGGGGGCGGGCAATCAGCCCCAGCATTTT. It specifies CASSEGAGNQPQHF. Variable domain in full (rest from reference TRBV18 and TRBJ1-5): NAGVMQNPRHLVRRRGQEARLRCSPMKGHSHVYWYRQLPEEGLKFMVYLQKENIIDESGMPKERFSAEFPKEGPSILRIQQVVRGDSAAYFCASSEGAGNQPQHFGDGTRLSIL.